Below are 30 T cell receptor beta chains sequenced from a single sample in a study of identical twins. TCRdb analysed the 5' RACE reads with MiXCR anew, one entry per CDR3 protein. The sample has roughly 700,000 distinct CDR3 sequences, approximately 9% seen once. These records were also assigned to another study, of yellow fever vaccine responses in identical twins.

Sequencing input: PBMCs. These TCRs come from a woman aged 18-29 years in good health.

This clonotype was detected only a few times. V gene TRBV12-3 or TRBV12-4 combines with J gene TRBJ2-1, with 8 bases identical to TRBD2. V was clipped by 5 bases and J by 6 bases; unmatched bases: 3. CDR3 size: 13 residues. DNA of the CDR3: TGTGCCAGCAGTAGCGGGAGCTTCAATGAGCAGTTCTTC. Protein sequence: CASSSGSFNEQFF.

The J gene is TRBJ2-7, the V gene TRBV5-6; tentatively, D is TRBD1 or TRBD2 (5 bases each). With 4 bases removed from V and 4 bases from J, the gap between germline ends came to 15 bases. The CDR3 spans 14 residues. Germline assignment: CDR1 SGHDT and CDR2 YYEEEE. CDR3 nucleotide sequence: TGTGCCAGCAGCCCCGGGACCCGCTTGTACGAGCAGTACTTC. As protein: CASSPGTRLYEQYF.

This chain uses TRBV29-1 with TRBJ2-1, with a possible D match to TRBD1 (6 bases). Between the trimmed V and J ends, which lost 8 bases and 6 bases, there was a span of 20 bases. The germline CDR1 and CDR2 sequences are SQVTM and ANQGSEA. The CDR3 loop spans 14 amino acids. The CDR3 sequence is CSTGRVGHLNEQFF. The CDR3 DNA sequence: TGCAGCACTGGACGTGTGGGACATCTCAATGAGCAGTTCTTC.

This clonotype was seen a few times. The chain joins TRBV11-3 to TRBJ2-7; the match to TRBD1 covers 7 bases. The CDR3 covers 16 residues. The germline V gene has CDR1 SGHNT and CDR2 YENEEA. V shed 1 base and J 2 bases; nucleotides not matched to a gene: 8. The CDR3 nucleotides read TGTGCCAGCAGCTTAGGAGGGGGCTTAACCACCTACGAGCAGTACTTC. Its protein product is CASSLGGGLTTYEQYF.

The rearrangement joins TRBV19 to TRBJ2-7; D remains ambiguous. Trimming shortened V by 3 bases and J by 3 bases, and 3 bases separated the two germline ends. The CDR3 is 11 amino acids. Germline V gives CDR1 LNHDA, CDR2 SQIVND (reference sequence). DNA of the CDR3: TGTGCCAGTAGTATGAACTACGAGCAGTACTTC. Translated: CASSMNYEQYF.

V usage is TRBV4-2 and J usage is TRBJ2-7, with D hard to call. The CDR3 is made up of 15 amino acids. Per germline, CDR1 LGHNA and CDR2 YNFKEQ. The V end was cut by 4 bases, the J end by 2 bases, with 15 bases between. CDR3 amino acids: CASSPRYGHTYEQYF. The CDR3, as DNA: TGTGCCAGCAGCCCAAGATATGGCCACACCTACGAGCAGTACTTC.

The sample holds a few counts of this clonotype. The CDR3 DNA follows: TGTGCCAGCAGCTCCCCGATTGCCGTTGACGGCTACACCTTC. Its translation is CASSSPIAVDGYTF. V and J are TRBV7-9 and TRBJ1-2; no definite D call. Trimming left V 4 bases short and J 8 bases short, with 17 bases between. The CDR3 runs 14 residues. Germline V CDR1 and CDR2: SEHNR, FQNEAQ (reference sequence).

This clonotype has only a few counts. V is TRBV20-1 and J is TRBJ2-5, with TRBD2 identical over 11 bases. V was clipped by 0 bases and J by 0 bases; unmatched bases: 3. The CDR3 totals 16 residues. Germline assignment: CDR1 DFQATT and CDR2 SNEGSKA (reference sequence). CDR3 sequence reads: CSARDTSGGDQETQYF. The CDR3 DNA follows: TGCAGTGCTAGAGATACTAGCGGGGGTGACCAAGAGACCCAGTACTTC.

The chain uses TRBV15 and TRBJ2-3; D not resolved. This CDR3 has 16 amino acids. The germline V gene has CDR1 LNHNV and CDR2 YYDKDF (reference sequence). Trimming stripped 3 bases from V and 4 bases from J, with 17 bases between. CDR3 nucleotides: TGTGCCACCAGCAGCACCCTGGGTGGGCGCGCAGATACGCAGTATTTT. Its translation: CATSSTLGGRADTQYF.

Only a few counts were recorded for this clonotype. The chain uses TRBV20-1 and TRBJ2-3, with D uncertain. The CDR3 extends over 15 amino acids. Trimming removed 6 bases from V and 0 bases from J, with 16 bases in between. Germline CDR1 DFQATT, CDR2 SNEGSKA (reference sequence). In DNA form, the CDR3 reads TGCAGTGCCCACACACGTAGACCTAGCACAGATACGCAGTATTTT. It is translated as CSAHTRRPSTDTQYF.

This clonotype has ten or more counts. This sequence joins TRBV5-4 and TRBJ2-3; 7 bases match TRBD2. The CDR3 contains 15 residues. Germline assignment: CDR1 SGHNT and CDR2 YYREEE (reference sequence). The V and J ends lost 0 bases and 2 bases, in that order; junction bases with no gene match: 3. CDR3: CASSLDGLDTDTQYF. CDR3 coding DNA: TGTGCCAGCAGCTTGGATGGACTAGACACAGATACGCAGTATTTT.

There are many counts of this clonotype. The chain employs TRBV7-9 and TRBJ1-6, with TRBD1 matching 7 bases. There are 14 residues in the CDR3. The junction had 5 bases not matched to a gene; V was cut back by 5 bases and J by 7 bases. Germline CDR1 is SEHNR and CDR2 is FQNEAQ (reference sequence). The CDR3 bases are TGTGCCAGCAGCCGGGACAGCGTAAATTCACCCCTCCACTTT. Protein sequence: CASSRDSVNSPLHF.

CDR3 residues: CASSRVQNTGELFF. The CDR3 bases are TGTGCCAGCAGCCGGGTTCAGAACACCGGGGAGCTGTTTTTT. V is TRBV3-1 and J is TRBJ2-2; D is uncertain. This CDR3 has 14 amino acids. The germline gives CDR1 LGHDT, CDR2 YNNKEL (reference sequence). The V end lost 4 bases, the J end lost 1 base, and 7 bases lay between the germline ends.

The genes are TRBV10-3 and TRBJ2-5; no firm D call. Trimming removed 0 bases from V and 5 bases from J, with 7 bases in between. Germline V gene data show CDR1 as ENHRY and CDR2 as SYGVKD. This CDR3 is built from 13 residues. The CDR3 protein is CAISESGLETQYF. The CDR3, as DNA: TGTGCCATCAGTGAGTCGGGGTTGGAGACCCAGTACTTC.

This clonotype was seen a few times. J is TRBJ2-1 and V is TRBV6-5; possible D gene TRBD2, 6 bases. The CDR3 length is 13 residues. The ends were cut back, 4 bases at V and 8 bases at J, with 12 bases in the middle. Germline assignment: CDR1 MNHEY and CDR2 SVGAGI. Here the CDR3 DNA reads TGTGCCAGCAGTTTTAGGTCGGGGGATGAGCAGTTCTTC. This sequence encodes CASSFRSGDEQFF.

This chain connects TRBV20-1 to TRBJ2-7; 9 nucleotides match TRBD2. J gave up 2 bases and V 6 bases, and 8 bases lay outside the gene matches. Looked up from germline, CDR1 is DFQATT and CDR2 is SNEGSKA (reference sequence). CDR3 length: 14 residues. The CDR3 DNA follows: TGCAGTGCCCCCGGAGCTAGCGGGACCTACGAGCAGTACTTC. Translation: CSAPGASGTYEQYF.

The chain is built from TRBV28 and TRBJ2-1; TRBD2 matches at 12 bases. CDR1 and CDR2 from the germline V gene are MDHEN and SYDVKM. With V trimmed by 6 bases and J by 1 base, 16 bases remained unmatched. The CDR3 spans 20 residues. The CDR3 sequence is CASSPSLAGGLGRSYNEQFF. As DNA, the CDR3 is TGTGCCAGCAGCCCCTCTCTAGCGGGAGGGCTAGGGCGATCCTACAATGAGCAGTTCTTC.

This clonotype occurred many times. This CDR3 reads CASSPDRGNYGYTF. DNA for the CDR3: TGTGCCAGCAGCCCGGACAGGGGCAACTATGGCTACACCTTC. The chain carries TRBV7-2 and TRBJ1-2, with 9 bases identical to TRBD1. Germline V gene sequence: CDR1 SGHTA, CDR2 FQGNSA. This CDR3 spans 14 amino acids. The ends lost 5 bases at V and 2 bases at J; junction bases unmatched: 3. Drawing the rest from reference TRBV7-2 and TRBJ1-2, the complete variable domain is GAGVSQSPSNKVTEKGKDVELRCDPISGHTALYWYRQSLGQGLEFLIYFQGNSAPDKSGLPSDRFSAERTGGSVSTLTIQRTQQEDSAVYLCASSPDRGNYGYTFGSGTRLTVV.

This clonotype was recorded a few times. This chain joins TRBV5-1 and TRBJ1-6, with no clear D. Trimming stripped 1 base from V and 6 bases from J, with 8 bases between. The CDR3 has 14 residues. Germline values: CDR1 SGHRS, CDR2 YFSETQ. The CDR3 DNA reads TGCGCCAGCAGCTTGCAGGACTTTAATTCACCCCTCCACTTT. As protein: CASSLQDFNSPLHF.

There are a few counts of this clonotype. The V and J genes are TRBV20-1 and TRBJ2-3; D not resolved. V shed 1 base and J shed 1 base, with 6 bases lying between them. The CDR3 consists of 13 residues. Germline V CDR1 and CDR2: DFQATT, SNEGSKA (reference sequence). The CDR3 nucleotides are TGCAGTGCTAGAGGGTTGGGCACAGATACGCAGTATTTT. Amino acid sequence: CSARGLGTDTQYF.

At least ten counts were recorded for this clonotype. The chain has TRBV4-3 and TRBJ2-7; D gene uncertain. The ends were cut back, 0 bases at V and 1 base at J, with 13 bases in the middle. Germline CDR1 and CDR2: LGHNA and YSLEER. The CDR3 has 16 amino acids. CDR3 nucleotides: TGCGCCAGCAGCCAAGATCGCGTACTCCCGTCCTACGAGCAGTACTTC. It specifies CASSQDRVLPSYEQYF.

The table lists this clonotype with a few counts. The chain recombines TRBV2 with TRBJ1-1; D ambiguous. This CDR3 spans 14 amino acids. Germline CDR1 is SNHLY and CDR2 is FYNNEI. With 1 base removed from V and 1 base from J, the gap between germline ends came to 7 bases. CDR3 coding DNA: TGTGCCAGCAGTGAAGAACCACCGAACACTGAAGCTTTCTTT. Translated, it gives CASSEEPPNTEAFF.

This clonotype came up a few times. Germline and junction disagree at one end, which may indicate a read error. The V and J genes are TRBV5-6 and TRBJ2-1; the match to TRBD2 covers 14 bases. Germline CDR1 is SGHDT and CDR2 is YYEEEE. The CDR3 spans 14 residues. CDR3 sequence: CASSLGLAGAAGDF. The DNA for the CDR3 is TGTGCCAGCAGCCTGGGACTAGCGGGAGCAGCTGGGGACTTC.

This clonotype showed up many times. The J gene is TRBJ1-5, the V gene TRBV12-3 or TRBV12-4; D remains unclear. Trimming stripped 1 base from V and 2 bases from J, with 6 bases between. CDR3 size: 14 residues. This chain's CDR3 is CASSLGFGNQPQHF. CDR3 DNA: TGTGCCAGCAGTTTAGGTTTTGGCAATCAGCCCCAGCATTTT.

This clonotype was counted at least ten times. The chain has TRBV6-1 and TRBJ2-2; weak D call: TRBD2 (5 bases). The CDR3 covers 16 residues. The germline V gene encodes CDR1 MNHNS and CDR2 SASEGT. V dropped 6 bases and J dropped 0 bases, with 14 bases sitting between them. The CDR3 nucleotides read TGTGCCAGCAGAGAATTTGCCGGGACGAACACCGGGGAGCTGTTTTTT. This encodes CASREFAGTNTGELFF.

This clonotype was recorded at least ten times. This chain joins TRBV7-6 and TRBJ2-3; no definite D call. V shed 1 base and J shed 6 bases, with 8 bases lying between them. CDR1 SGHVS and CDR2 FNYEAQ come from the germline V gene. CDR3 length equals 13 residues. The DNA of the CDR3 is TGTGCCAGCAGCTTAGTCTTGTCGGATACGCAGTATTTT. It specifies CASSLVLSDTQYF.

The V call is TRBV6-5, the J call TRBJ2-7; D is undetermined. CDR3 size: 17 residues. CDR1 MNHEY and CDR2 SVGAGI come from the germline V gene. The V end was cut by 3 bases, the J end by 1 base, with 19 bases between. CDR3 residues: CASSYGLNPSGSYEQYF. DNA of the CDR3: TGTGCCAGCAGTTATGGGTTGAACCCGAGTGGGTCCTACGAGCAGTACTTC.

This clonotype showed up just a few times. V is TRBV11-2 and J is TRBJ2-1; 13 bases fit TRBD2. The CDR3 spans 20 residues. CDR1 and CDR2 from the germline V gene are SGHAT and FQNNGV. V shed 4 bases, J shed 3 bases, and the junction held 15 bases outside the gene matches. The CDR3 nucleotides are TGTGCCAGCAGCTCCAACCCGGGACTAGCGGGACCGCTTAACTACAATGAGCAGTTCTTC. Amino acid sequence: CASSSNPGLAGPLNYNEQFF.

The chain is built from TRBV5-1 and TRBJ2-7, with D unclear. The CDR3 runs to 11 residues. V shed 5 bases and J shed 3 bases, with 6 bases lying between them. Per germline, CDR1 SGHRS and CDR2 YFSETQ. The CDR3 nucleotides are TGCGCCAGCAGGTCCCTCTACGAGCAGTACTTC. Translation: CASRSLYEQYF.

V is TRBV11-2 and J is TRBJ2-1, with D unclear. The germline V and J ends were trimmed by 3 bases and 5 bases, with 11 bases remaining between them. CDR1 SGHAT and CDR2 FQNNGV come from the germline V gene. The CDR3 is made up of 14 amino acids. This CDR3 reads CASSFSAGDNEQFF. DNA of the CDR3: TGTGCCAGCAGCTTTTCGGCAGGAGACAATGAGCAGTTCTTC.